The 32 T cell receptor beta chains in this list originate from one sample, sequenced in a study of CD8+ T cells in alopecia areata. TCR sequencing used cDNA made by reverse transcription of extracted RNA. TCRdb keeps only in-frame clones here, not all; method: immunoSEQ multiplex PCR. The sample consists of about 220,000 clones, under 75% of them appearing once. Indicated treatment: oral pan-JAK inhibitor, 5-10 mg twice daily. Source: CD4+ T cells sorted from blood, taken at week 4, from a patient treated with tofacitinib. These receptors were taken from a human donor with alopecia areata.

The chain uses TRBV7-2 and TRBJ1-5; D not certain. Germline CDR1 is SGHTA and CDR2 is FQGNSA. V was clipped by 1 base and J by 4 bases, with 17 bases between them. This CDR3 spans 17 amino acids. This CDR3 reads CASSLVGGTDLNQPQHF. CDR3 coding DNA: TGTGCCAGCAGCTTAGTCGGCGGCACAGACTTAAATCAGCCCCAGCATTTT.

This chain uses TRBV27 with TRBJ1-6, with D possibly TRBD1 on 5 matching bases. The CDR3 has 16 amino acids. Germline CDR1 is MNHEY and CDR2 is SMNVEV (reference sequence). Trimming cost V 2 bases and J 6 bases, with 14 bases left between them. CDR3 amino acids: CASSLRSATVNSPLHF. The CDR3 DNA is TGTGCCAGCAGTTTAAGGAGTGCGACAGTTAATTCACCCCTCCACTTT.

The CDR3 sequence is CSVHRVGTEAFF. DNA for the CDR3: TGCAGCGTACACAGGGTTGGGACTGAAGCTTTCTTT. This chain joins TRBV29-1 and TRBJ1-1; D perhaps matches TRBD1 (6 bases). V lost 6 bases, J lost 5 bases, and 13 bases lay in between. The CDR3 totals 12 residues. The germline gives CDR1 SQVTM, CDR2 ANQGSEA. Complete variable domain (other parts from reference TRBV29-1 and TRBJ1-1): SAVISQKPSRDICQRGTSLTIQCQVDSQVTMMFWYRQQPGQSLTLIATANQGSEATYESGFVIDKFPISRPNLTFSTLTVSNMSPEDSSIYLCSVHRVGTEAFFGQGTRLTVV.

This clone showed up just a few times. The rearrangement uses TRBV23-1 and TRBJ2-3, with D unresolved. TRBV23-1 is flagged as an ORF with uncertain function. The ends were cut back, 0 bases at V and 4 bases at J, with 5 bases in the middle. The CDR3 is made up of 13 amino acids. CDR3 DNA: TGCGCCAGCAGTCAATCAGCGCCAGATACGCAGTATTTT. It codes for CASSQSAPDTQYF.

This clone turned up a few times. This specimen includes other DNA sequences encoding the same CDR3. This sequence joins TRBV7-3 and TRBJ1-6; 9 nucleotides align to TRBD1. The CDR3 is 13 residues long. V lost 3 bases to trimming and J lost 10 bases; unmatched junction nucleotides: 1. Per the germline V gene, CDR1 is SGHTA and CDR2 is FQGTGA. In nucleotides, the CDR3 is TGTGCCAGCAGCTTGGGACAGGGATCACCCCTCCACTTT. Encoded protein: CASSLGQGSPLHF. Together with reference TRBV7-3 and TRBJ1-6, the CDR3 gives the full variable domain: GAGVSQTPSNKVTEKGKYVELRCDPISGHTALYWYRQSLGQGPEFLIYFQGTGAADDSGLPNDRFFAVRPEGSVSTLKIQRTERGDSAVYLCASSLGQGSPLHFGNGTRLTVT.

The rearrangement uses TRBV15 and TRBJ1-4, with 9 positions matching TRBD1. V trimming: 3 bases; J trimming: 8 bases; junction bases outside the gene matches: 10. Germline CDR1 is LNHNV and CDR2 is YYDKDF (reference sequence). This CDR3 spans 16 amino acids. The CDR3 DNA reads TGTGCCACCAGCAGCAAACCGGGACAGGGTCACGAAAAACTGTTTTTT. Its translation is CATSSKPGQGHEKLFF.

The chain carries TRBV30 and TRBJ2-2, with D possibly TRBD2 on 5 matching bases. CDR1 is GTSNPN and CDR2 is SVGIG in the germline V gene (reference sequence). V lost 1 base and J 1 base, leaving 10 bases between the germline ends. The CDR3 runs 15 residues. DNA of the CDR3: TGTGCCTGGAGTGCCGGGATCCTGAACACCGGGGAGCTGTTTTTT. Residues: CAWSAGILNTGELFF.

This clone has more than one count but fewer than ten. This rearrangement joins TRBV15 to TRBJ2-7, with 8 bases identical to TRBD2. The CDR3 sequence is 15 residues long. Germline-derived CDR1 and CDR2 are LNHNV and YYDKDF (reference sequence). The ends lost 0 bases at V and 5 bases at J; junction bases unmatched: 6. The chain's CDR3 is CATSRDPGGDNEQYF. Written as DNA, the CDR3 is TGTGCCACCAGCAGAGATCCCGGGGGGGATAACGAGCAGTACTTC.

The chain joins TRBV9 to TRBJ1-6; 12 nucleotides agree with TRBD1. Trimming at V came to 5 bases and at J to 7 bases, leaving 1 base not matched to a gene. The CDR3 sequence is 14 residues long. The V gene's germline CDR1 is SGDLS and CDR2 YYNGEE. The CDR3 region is CASRGTGGNSPLHF. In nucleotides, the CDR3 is TGTGCCAGCAGGGGGACAGGGGGCAATTCACCCCTCCACTTT.

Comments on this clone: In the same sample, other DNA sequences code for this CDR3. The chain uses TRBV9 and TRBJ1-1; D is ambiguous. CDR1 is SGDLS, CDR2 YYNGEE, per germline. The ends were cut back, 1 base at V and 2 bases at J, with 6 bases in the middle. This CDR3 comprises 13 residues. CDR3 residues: CASSVSINTEAFF. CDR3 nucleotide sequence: TGTGCCAGCAGCGTAAGCATTAACACTGAAGCTTTCTTT.

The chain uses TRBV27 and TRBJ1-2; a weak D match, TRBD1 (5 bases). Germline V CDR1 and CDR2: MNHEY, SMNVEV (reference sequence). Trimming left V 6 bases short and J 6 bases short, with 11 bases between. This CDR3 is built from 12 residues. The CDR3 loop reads CASRQGENGYTF. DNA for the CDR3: TGTGCCAGCAGACAAGGGGAGAATGGCTACACCTTC.

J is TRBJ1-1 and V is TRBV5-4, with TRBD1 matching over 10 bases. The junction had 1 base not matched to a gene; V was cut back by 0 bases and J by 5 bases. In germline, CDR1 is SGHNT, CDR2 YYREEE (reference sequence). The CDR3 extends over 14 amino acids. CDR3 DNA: TGTGCCAGCAGCTTGGGGGGACAGGGGACTGAAGCTTTCTTT. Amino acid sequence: CASSLGGQGTEAFF.

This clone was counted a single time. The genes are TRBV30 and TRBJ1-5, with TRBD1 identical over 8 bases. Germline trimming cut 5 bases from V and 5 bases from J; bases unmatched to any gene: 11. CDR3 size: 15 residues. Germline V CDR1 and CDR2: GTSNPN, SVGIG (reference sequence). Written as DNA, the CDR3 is TGTGCCTGGGACAGGGGAGGCGCGTCGGATCAGCCCCAGCATTTT. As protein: CAWDRGGASDQPQHF.

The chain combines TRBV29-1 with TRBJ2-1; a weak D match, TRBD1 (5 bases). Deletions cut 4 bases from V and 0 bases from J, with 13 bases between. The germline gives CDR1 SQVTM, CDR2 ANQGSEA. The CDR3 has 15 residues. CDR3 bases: TGCAGCGTTGTCTTGGACACGAGCTCCTACAATGAGCAGTTCTTC. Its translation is CSVVLDTSSYNEQFF.

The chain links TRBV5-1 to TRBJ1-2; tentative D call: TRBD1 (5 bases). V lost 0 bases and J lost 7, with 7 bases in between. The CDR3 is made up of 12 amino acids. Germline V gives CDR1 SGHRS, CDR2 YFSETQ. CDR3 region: CASSLVGAGYTF. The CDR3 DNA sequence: TGCGCCAGCAGCTTGGTTGGGGCTGGCTACACCTTC.

The CDR3 sequence is CASSPRSSGGTDTQYF. The CDR3 nucleotides read TGCGCCAGCAGCCCCAGGTCCAGCGGGGGTACAGATACGCAGTATTTT. The V and J genes are TRBV4-1 and TRBJ2-3; TRBD2 agrees at 8 bases. The CDR3 consists of 16 residues. Germline values: CDR1 MGHRA, CDR2 YSYEKL. V shed 4 bases and J 3 bases; nucleotides not matched to a gene: 9.

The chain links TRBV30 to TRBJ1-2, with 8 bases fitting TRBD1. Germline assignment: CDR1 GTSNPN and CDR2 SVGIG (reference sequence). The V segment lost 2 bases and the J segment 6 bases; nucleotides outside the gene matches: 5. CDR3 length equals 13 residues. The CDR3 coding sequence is TGTGCCTGGAGTTTAAGACAGGGGAATGGCTACACCTTC. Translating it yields CAWSLRQGNGYTF. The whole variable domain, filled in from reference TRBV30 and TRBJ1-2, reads SQTIHQWPATLVQPVGSPLSLECTVEGTSNPNLYWYRQAAGRGLQLLFYSVGIGQISSEVPQNLSASRPQDRQFILSSKKLLLSDSGFYLCAWSLRQGNGYTFGSGTRLTVV.

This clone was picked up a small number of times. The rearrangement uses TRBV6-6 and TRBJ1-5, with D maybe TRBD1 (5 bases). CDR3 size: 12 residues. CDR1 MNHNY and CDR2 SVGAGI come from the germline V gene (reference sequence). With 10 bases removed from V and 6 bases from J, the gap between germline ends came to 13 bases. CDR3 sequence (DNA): TGTGCCACAGGGTGGGATAGTCAGCCCCAGCATTTT. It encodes CATGWDSQPQHF.

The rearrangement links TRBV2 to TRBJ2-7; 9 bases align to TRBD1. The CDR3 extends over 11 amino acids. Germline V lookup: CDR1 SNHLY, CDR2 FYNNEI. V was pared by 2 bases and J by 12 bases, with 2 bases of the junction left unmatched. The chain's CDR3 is CASSETGGMYF. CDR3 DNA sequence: TGTGCCAGCAGTGAAACAGGGGGCATGTACTTC.

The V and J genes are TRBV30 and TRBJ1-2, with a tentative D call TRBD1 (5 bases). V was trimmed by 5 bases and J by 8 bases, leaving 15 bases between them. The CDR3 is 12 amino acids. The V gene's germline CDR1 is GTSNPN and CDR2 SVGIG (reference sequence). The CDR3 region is CAWQGERAGYTF. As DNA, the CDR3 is TGTGCCTGGCAAGGGGAGCGCGCGGGCTACACCTTC.

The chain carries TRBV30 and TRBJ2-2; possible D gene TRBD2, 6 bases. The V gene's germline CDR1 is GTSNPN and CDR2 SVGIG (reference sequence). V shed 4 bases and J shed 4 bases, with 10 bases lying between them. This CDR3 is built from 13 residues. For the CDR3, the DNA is TGTGCCTGGACCCAGGGAGGCACCGGGGAGCTGTTTTTT. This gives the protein CAWTQGGTGELFF. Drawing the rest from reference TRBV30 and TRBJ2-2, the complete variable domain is SQTIHQWPATLVQPVGSPLSLECTVEGTSNPNLYWYRQAAGRGLQLLFYSVGIGQISSEVPQNLSASRPQDRQFILSSKKLLLSDSGFYLCAWTQGGTGELFFGEGSRLTVL.

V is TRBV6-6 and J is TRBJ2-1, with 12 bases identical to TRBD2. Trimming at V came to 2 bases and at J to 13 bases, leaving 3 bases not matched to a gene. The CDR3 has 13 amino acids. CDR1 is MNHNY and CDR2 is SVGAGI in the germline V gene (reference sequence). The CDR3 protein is CASSYALAGGQFF. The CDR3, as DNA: TGTGCCAGCAGTTACGCACTAGCGGGGGGACAGTTCTTC.

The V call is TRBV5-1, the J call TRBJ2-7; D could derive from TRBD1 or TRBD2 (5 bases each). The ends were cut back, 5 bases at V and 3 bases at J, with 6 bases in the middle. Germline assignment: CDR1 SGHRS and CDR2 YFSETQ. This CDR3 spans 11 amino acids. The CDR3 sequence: CASRGDYEQYF. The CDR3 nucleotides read TGCGCCAGCAGGGGGGACTACGAGCAGTACTTC.

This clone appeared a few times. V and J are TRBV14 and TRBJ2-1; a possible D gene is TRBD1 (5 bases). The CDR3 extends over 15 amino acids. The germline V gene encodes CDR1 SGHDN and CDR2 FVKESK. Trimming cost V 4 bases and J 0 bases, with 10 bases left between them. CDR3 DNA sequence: TGTGCCAGCAGCCCCGACAGAATCTCCTACAATGAGCAGTTCTTC. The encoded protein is CASSPDRISYNEQFF. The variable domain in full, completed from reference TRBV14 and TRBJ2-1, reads EAGVTQFPSHSVIEKGQTVTLRCDPISGHDNLYWYRRVMGKEIKFLLHFVKESKQDESGMPNNRFLAERTGGTYSTLKVQPAELEDSGVYFCASSPDRISYNEQFFGPGTRLTVL.

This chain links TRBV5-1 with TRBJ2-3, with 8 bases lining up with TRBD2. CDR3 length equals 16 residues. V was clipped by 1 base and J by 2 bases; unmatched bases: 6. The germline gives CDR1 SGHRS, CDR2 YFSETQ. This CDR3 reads CASSLFTGGDTDTQYF. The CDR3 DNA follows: TGCGCCAGCAGCTTGTTTACCGGGGGGGACACAGATACGCAGTATTTT.

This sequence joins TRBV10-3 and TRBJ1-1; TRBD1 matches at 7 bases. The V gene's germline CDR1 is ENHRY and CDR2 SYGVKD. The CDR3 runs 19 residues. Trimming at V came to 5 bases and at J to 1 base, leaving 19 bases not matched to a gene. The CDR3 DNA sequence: TGTGCCATCAGTCGAGCCCCGACAGGGACGGTTAAGAAGAACACTGAAGCTTTCTTT. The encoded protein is CAISRAPTGTVKKNTEAFF.

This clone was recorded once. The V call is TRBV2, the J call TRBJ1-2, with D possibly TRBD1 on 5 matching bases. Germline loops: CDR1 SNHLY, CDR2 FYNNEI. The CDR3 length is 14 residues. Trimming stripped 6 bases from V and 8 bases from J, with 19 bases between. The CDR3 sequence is CASRGQGPSLGYTF. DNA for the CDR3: TGTGCCAGCAGAGGCCAGGGTCCGAGCCTCGGCTACACCTTC. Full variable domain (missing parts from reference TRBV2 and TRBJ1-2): EPEVTQTPSHQVTQMGQEVILRCVPISNHLYFYWYRQILGQKVEFLVSFYNNEISEKSEIFDDQFSVERPDGSNFTLKIRSTKLEDSAMYFCASRGQGPSLGYTFGSGTRLTVV.

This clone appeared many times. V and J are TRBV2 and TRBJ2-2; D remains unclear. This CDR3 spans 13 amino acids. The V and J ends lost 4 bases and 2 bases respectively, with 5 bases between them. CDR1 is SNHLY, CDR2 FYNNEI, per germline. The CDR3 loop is CASSVANTGELFF. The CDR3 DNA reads TGTGCCAGCAGTGTAGCCAACACCGGGGAGCTGTTTTTT. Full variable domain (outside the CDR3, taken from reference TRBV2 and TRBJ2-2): EPEVTQTPSHQVTQMGQEVILRCVPISNHLYFYWYRQILGQKVEFLVSFYNNEISEKSEIFDDQFSVERPDGSNFTLKIRSTKLEDSAMYFCASSVANTGELFFGEGSRLTVL.

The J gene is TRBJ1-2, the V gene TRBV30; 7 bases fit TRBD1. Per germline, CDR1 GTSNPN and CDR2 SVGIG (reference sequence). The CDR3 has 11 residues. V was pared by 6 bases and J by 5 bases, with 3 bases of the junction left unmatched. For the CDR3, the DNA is TGTGCCTGTGGGGACAGATATGGCTACACCTTC. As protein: CACGDRYGYTF.

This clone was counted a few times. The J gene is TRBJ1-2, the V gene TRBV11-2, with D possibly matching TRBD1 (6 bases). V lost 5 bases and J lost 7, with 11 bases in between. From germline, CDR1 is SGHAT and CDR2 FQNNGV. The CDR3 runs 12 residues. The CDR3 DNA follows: TGTGCCAGCAGCAACAGGGTTCGTGGCTACACCTTC. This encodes CASSNRVRGYTF.

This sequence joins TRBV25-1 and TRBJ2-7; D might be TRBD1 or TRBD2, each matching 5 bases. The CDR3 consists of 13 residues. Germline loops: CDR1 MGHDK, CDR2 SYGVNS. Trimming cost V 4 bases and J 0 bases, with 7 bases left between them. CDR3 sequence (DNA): TGTGCCAGCAGTGGAGGGGACTCCTACGAGCAGTACTTC. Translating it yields CASSGGDSYEQYF.

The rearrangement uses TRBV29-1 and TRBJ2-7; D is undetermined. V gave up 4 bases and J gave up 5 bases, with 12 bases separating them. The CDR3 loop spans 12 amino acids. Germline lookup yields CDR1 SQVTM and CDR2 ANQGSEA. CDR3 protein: CSVGGLDNEQYF. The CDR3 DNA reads TGCAGCGTTGGGGGATTGGATAACGAGCAGTACTTC.